Here is one T cell receptor beta chain with its context. Its antigen specificity is not known. Within one base of it there is no much larger clone, and no base qualities were kept. One collaborating source in Seattle enrolled patients while the patients were actively infected and followed the patients over time throughout the course of disease. Whole blood was collected in K2EDTA tubes by collaborating institutions according to the institutions' own protocols. For TCRbeta analysis, collaborators shipped samples in one of three forms: frozen whole blood, isolated PBMCs, or DNA extracted from either of those sample types. This record comes from a study of blood T cell repertoires in COVID-19 (dated by TCRdb to the early 2020s). Some background on the complete study: Samples covering the acute and convalescent phases of COVID-19 were provided by collaborators in the United States, Italy and Spain. Where available, HLA class I and class II types were obtained from metadata supplied by the sample provider rather than from assay-based typing. The sample metadata nearly always contained a de-identified subject ID, COVID-19 status, age in years and sex. Samples were obtained from the ongoing ImmuneRACE study (first 160 participants) and from over a thousand subjects provided by 6 global collaborators. The material from the prospective study consisted of cDNA or gDNA derived from T cells, B-cell-depleted T cells, or PBMCs. The repertoires were made available in a free public database intended to serve as a resource for research on the immune response to SARS-CoV-2. Subjects who had been exposed to COVID-19, were actively infected with it, or had recovered from it provided the deeply sampled blood TCRbeta repertoires that made up the dataset.

TCRbeta CDR3 regions were amplified from genomic DNA using the immunoSEQ Assay, a bias-controlled multiplex PCR. In the original analysis: The number of nucleated cells in each sample was estimated from the amplification of reference gene primers within the assay. Sequence reads were collapsed and filtered to measure the absolute abundance of every unique TCRbeta CDR3 rearrangement. Productive Simpson clonality was computed per sample as the square root of Simpson's diversity index over productive rearrangements. As stored in TCRdb, this immuneACCESS dataset retains in-frame rearrangements with V and J assigned. A fraction of the clones does not appear; measured against another copy, unresolved V genes explain less than half of the discrepancy, and the remainder lacks a known reason. That table is the source of V, J and clone size, and D and trimming were worked out from the DNA. The sample table lists about 71,000 clones, roughly four fifths of them with a count of one. The ten largest clones represent 6.9% of the sample.

From its cysteine to its phenylalanine, the CDR3 spans 14 amino acids. Only the CDR3 portion is preserved as DNA: 42 bases, with reading frame beginning at the first base. The V end loses 4 bases and the J end loses 2 bases, and a stretch of 9 bases separates them. The germline V gene encodes CDR1 SEHNR and CDR2 FQNEAQ (reference sequence). The full study reports these points: The amount of clinical and demographic metadata varied by source and participant and was provided uncurated.

Recombination connected TRBV7-9 to TRBJ1-5; no D segment can be confidently identified. Material for sequencing was peripheral blood. The sequence came from a man aged 30 to 39 with COVID-19, enrolled during active disease. At the DNA level, the sequence is TGTGCCAGCAGCTCCGGGGAAGGCAATCAGCCCCAGCATTTT. It encodes CASSSGEGNQPQHF.